These 13 T cell receptor beta chains came from one sample sequenced in a study of OX40 agonist ivuxolimab in advanced cancers. TCRdb's table, derived via immunoSEQ multiplex PCR, lists solely in-frame clones and lacks some. The table lists about 53,000 clones, roughly 73% of them singletons. The starting material was CD4+ or CD8+ T cells sorted from blood, obtained in a trial of the OX40 agonist ivuxolimab. Receptors originate from an adult with an advanced solid tumor such as melanoma, head and neck, liver or kidney cancer.

The table lists this clone with a few counts. J is TRBJ2-7 and V is TRBV6-5; no firm D call. Trimming cost V 2 bases and J 4 bases, with 15 bases left between them. This CDR3 has 15 amino acids. The germline CDR1 and CDR2 sequences are MNHEY and SVGAGI. The CDR3 spells CASSYGVFGFYEQYF. DNA for the CDR3: TGTGCCAGCAGTTACGGGGTATTCGGGTTTTACGAGCAGTACTTC.

V gene TRBV6-5 combines with J gene TRBJ2-6, with unresolved D. Per germline, CDR1 MNHEY and CDR2 SVGAGI. Trimming shortened V by 7 bases and J by 4 bases, and 11 bases separated the two germline ends. The CDR3 runs 14 residues. CDR3 protein: CASTALRGANVLTF. Here the CDR3 DNA reads TGTGCCAGCACGGCCCTAAGGGGGGCCAACGTCCTGACTTTC.

Only a few counts were recorded for this clone. CDR3 region: CASSLRVKGNNEQFF. In DNA form, the CDR3 reads TGTGCCAGCAGTTTGAGAGTGAAGGGGAACAATGAGCAGTTCTTC. The chain combines TRBV27 with TRBJ2-1, with a tentative D call TRBD1 (5 bases). CDR3 size: 15 residues. Germline V CDR1 and CDR2: MNHEY, SMNVEV (reference sequence). V gave up 3 bases and J gave up 5 bases, with 14 bases separating them.

The gene calls are TRBV18 and TRBJ1-2, with D perhaps TRBD1 (5 bases). There are 14 residues in the CDR3. Trimming removed 2 bases from V and 6 bases from J, with 13 bases in between. Germline-derived CDR1 and CDR2 are KGHSH and LQKENI. DNA for the CDR3: TGTGCCAGCTCACCAGAGACTCGGGGGGATGGCTACACCTTC. Translating it yields CASSPETRGDGYTF.

This clone showed up just a few times. The chain recombines TRBV20-1 with TRBJ2-7, with D tentatively TRBD1 (6 bases). From germline, CDR1 is DFQATT and CDR2 SNEGSKA (reference sequence). This CDR3 spans 11 amino acids. V lost 6 bases and J 6 bases, leaving 12 bases between the germline ends. CDR3: CSAYRAGEQYF. The CDR3 DNA is TGCAGTGCGTACAGGGCCGGCGAGCAGTACTTC.

The rearrangement links TRBV9 to TRBJ1-5; perhaps TRBD1 as D (6 bases). Germline V gene lookup returns CDR1 SGDLS and CDR2 YYNGEE. The ends were cut back, 3 bases at V and 3 bases at J, with 16 bases in the middle. The CDR3 has 16 residues. In DNA, the CDR3 is TGTGCCAGCAGCGCCTCGACAGGCTTGGACAATCAGCCCCAGCATTTT. Protein sequence: CASSASTGLDNQPQHF.

The genes are TRBV5-1 and TRBJ2-7, with D maybe TRBD2 (5 bases). The CDR3 sequence is 15 residues long. Trimming took 0 bases from V and 4 from J, leaving 14 bases between them. Germline CDR1 is SGHRS and CDR2 is YFSETQ. The CDR3 protein is CASSLGSLATYEQYF. The CDR3 nucleotides are TGCGCCAGCAGCTTGGGGTCTCTAGCAACGTACGAGCAGTACTTC. Filled out from reference TRBV5-1 and TRBJ2-7, the complete variable domain reads KAGVTQTPRYLIKTRGQQVTLSCSPISGHRSVSWYQQTPGQGLQFLFEYFSETQRNKGNFPGRFSGRQFSNSRSEMNVSTLELGDSALYLCASSLGSLATYEQYFGPGTRLTVT.

This clone was observed a few times. The chain has TRBV7-2 and TRBJ1-6, with D perhaps TRBD1 (5 bases). Germline V lookup: CDR1 SGHTA, CDR2 FQGNSA. V was trimmed by 5 bases and J by 10 bases, leaving 18 bases between them. The CDR3 has 15 residues. The CDR3 nucleotides read TGTGCCAGCAGCCACCCCCAGGGAAAAAGGTCACCCCTCCACTTT. Protein: CASSHPQGKRSPLHF.

The chain uses TRBV29-1 and TRBJ1-1; 7 positions match TRBD1. The V gene end was trimmed by 8 bases and the J gene end by 5 bases; junction bases not matched to a gene: 8. This CDR3 has 12 residues. Germline V gene sequence: CDR1 SQVTM, CDR2 ANQGSEA. The CDR3 DNA reads as TGCAGCACTCGACAGGGTTGGACTGAAGCTTTCTTT. Translating gives CSTRQGWTEAFF.

The J gene is TRBJ1-2, the V gene TRBV6-1, with D unresolved. Trimming stripped 2 bases from V and 4 bases from J, with 5 bases between. This CDR3 has 12 residues. CDR1 is MNHNS, CDR2 SASEGT, per germline. The CDR3 sequence: CASSELGYGYTF. The CDR3 nucleotides are TGTGCCAGCAGTGAACTCGGCTATGGCTACACCTTC.

The CDR3 DNA follows: TGTGCCAGCAGGTTTACAGGGGGAGGTCAGCCCCAGCATTTT. This sequence encodes CASRFTGGGQPQHF. V gene TRBV7-2 combines with J gene TRBJ1-5, with TRBD1 matching over 8 bases. The CDR3 loop spans 14 amino acids. V was clipped by 6 bases and J by 6 bases; unmatched bases: 7. Germline CDR1 and CDR2: SGHTA and FQGNSA.

The CDR3 reads CASSHYIGSLQYF. The CDR3 bases are TGTGCCAGCAGCCACTACATAGGCTCGCTTCAGTACTTC. The rearrangement joins TRBV13 to TRBJ2-4; D is undetermined. There are 13 residues in the CDR3. The ends were cut back, 5 bases at V and 11 bases at J, with 16 bases in the middle. Germline assignment: CDR1 PRHDT and CDR2 FYEKMQ (reference sequence).

CDR3 coding DNA: TGTGCCAGCAGTCTCCCAACACTAGCGTTGAACACCGGGGAGCTGTTTTTT. Translated, it gives CASSLPTLALNTGELFF. The gene calls are TRBV2 and TRBJ2-2; 7 bases line up with TRBD2. Germline CDR1 SNHLY, CDR2 FYNNEI. J was trimmed by 1 base and V by 5 bases; bases with no gene match: 10. The CDR3 is 17 amino acids.